These T cell receptor beta chains were read from a single sample in a study of blood T cell dynamics during melanoma immunotherapy. Some clones are missing from TCRdb's copy, which holds only in-frame ones; the method was immunoSEQ multiplex PCR. Of fewer than 18,000 clones in the sample, approximately 81% were seen once. The material was blood, obtained from a patient treated with checkpoint blockade. These receptors all come from a human donor with melanoma. CDR3s include the opening cysteine and the closing phenylalanine or tryptophan. D genes are given only for firm matches. Clone size is not always given. Where it is, it says once, few, many or a class for expanded clones.

v_call: TRBV7-2
cdr3_length: 15
j_call: TRBJ2-1
d_call: NA
clone_size: once
cdr3_aa: CASSLAHGRYNEQFF
cdr3_nt: TGTGCCAGCAGCTTAGCCCACGGGCGCTACAATGAGCAGTTCTTC

v_call: TRBV7-9
cdr3_length: 17
j_call: TRBJ2-1
d_call: NA
clone_size: few
cdr3_aa: CASSPQGYIGPGDEQFF
cdr3_nt: TGTGCCAGCAGCCCACAAGGCTATATTGGGCCCGGGGATGAGCAGTTCTTC

v_call: TRBV7-2
cdr3_length: 13
j_call: TRBJ1-6
d_call: NA
clone_size: NA
cdr3_aa: CASSEWDGEPLHF
cdr3_nt: TGTGCCAGCAGCGAATGGGATGGGGAACCCCTCCACTTT

v_call: TRBV29-1
cdr3_length: 14
j_call: TRBJ2-7
d_call: TRBD1
clone_size: NA
cdr3_aa: CSVTQGARAYEQYF
cdr3_nt: TGCAGCGTTACACAGGGGGCGCGAGCCTACGAGCAGTACTTC

v_call: TRBV19
cdr3_length: 13
j_call: TRBJ2-7
d_call: NA
clone_size: few
cdr3_aa: CASSIGLAHEQYF
cdr3_nt: TGTGCCAGTAGTATTGGTTTAGCCCACGAGCAGTACTTC

v_call: TRBV28
cdr3_length: 12
j_call: TRBJ2-7
d_call: NA
clone_size: NA
cdr3_aa: CASSSDSYEQYF
cdr3_nt: TGTGCCAGCAGTTCCGACAGCTACGAGCAGTACTTC

v_call: TRBV29-1
cdr3_length: 14
j_call: TRBJ2-7
d_call: NA
clone_size: once
cdr3_aa: CSVEEGKQPYEQYF
cdr3_nt: TGCAGCGTTGAAGAAGGAAAACAACCCTACGAGCAGTACTTC

v_call: TRBV6-1
cdr3_length: 14
j_call: TRBJ2-7
d_call: TRBD1
clone_size: NA
cdr3_aa: CASSYRTGYDEQYF
cdr3_nt: TGTGCCAGCAGTTATAGGACAGGGTACGACGAGCAGTACTTC

v_call: TRBV6-1
cdr3_length: 12
j_call: TRBJ1-2
d_call: NA
clone_size: NA
cdr3_aa: CASSDRVFGYTF
cdr3_nt: TGTGCCAGCAGTGACAGGGTCTTTGGCTACACCTTC

v_call: TRBV10-1
cdr3_length: 12
j_call: TRBJ1-6
d_call: NA
clone_size: NA
cdr3_aa: CASSTGNSPLHF
cdr3_nt: TGCGCCAGCAGTACCGGTAATTCACCCCTCCACTTT

v_call: TRBV30
cdr3_length: 14
j_call: TRBJ2-3
d_call: NA
clone_size: NA
cdr3_aa: CAWSVGQGAYPQYF
cdr3_nt: TGTGCCTGGAGCGTCGGTCAGGGCGCCTACCCGCAGTATTTT

v_call: TRBV19
cdr3_length: 13
j_call: TRBJ2-7
d_call: NA
clone_size: NA
cdr3_aa: CASSIRDTREQYF
cdr3_nt: TGTGCCAGTAGTATTAGGGACACCCGCGAGCAGTACTTC

v_call: TRBV7-3
cdr3_length: 15
j_call: TRBJ2-1
d_call: TRBD2
clone_size: NA
cdr3_aa: CASSTSGGTYNEQFF
cdr3_nt: TGTGCCAGCAGCACGTCGGGGGGGACATACAATGAGCAGTTCTTC

v_call: TRBV7-2
cdr3_length: 14
j_call: TRBJ1-4
d_call: TRBD1
clone_size: NA
cdr3_aa: CASSRGQGGEKLFF
cdr3_nt: TGTGCCAGCAGCCGGGGACAGGGTGGTGAAAAACTGTTTTTT

v_call: TRBV7-2
cdr3_length: 15
j_call: TRBJ2-4
d_call: TRBD1
clone_size: NA
cdr3_aa: CASSYTGTGANIQYF
cdr3_nt: TGTGCCAGCAGTTACACCGGGACAGGGGCAAACATTCAGTACTTC

v_call: TRBV5-1
cdr3_length: 16
j_call: TRBJ1-6
d_call: NA
clone_size: NA
cdr3_aa: CASNPGTSSYNSPLHF
cdr3_nt: TGCGCCAGCAACCCTGGAACGAGCTCCTATAATTCACCCCTCCACTTT

v_call: TRBV5-1
cdr3_length: 15
j_call: TRBJ1-2
d_call: NA
clone_size: NA
cdr3_aa: CASSLAGRGDYGYTF
cdr3_nt: TGCGCCAGCAGCTTGGCCGGCAGGGGCGATTATGGCTACACCTTC

v_call: TRBV7-2
cdr3_length: 10
j_call: TRBJ2-3
d_call: NA
clone_size: NA
cdr3_aa: CALTPDTQYF
cdr3_nt: TGTGCCTTAACCCCGGATACGCAGTATTTT

v_call: TRBV4-1
cdr3_length: 14
j_call: TRBJ2-7
d_call: NA
clone_size: medium-sized
cdr3_aa: CASSQGYGTYEQYF
cdr3_nt: TGCGCCAGCAGCCAAGGTTACGGGACCTACGAGCAGTACTTC

v_call: TRBV10-1
cdr3_length: 14
j_call: TRBJ2-3
d_call: TRBD1
clone_size: NA
cdr3_aa: CASSMTGTTDTQYF
cdr3_nt: TGCGCCAGCAGCATGACAGGGACCACAGATACGCAGTATTTT

v_call: TRBV6-6
cdr3_length: 14
j_call: TRBJ1-6
d_call: NA
clone_size: NA
cdr3_aa: CASSADRSYSPLHF
cdr3_nt: TGTGCCAGCAGTGCCGACAGGAGTTATTCACCCCTCCACTTT

v_call: TRBV19
cdr3_length: 16
j_call: TRBJ2-6
d_call: TRBD1
clone_size: NA
cdr3_aa: CATTGTASSGANVLTF
cdr3_nt: TGTGCCACGACCGGGACAGCGTCCTCTGGGGCCAACGTCCTGACTTTC

v_call: TRBV7-2
cdr3_length: 14
j_call: TRBJ2-7
d_call: TRBD1
clone_size: NA
cdr3_aa: CASTYRGQPYEQYF
cdr3_nt: TGTGCCAGCACCTACAGGGGCCAACCCTACGAGCAGTACTTC

v_call: TRBV11-3
cdr3_length: 14
j_call: TRBJ2-7
d_call: NA
clone_size: NA
cdr3_aa: CASSSRDGPLEQYF
cdr3_nt: TGTGCCAGCAGCTCCAGGGACGGACCCTTGGAGCAGTACTTC

v_call: TRBV6-1
cdr3_length: 11
j_call: TRBJ2-7
d_call: TRBD1
clone_size: NA
cdr3_aa: CASNGQGIEYF
cdr3_nt: TGTGCCAGCAACGGACAGGGCATAGAGTACTTC

v_call: TRBV11-3
cdr3_length: 15
j_call: TRBJ2-1
d_call: NA
clone_size: NA
cdr3_aa: CASSLDQGGNNEQFF
cdr3_nt: TGTGCCAGCAGCTTAGATCAGGGCGGTAACAATGAGCAGTTCTTC